The 20 T cell receptor beta chains listed next were all sequenced from one sample in a study of T cell responses to AZD1222 COVID-19 vaccine. The method was immunoSEQ multiplex PCR; TCRdb's version includes in-frame clones alone and lacks a portion of them. This repertoire shows fewer than 90,000 clones, around nine tenths found once; its top ten account for roughly a tenth. Sample: peripheral blood, taken on day 0 of AZD1222 vaccination. Receptors were obtained from an adult in good health.

The chain employs TRBV6-1 and TRBJ2-5; 11 nucleotides line up with TRBD2. Germline lookup yields CDR1 MNHNS and CDR2 SASEGT. The CDR3 consists of 14 residues. V was pared by 2 bases and J by 6 bases, with 2 bases of the junction left unmatched. CDR3 nucleotide sequence: TGTGCCAGCAGTGAACTAGCGGGGGGTCAGACCCAGTACTTC. Translation gives CASSELAGGQTQYF.

This chain uses TRBV27 with TRBJ2-3; 16 bases line up with TRBD2. Trimming removed 4 bases from V and 4 bases from J; junction bases left unmatched: 5. This CDR3 has 17 amino acids. The V gene's germline CDR1 is MNHEY and CDR2 SMNVEV (reference sequence). CDR3 DNA: TGTGCCAGCAGTTATAGGGGACTAGCGGGAGGGCCAGATACGCAGTATTTT. Its protein is CASSYRGLAGGPDTQYF.

The V and J genes are TRBV5-5 and TRBJ2-3, with 7 bases fitting TRBD2. V trimming: 4 bases; J trimming: 2 bases; junction bases outside the gene matches: 10. The CDR3 totals 16 residues. From germline, CDR1 is SGHKS and CDR2 YYEKEE (reference sequence). CDR3 coding DNA: TGTGCCAGCAGCCGGCTCGGGAGGTCGGACACAGATACGCAGTATTTT. This sequence encodes CASSRLGRSDTDTQYF.

This rearrangement joins TRBV7-8 to TRBJ2-2; D unresolved. The germline gives CDR1 SGHVS, CDR2 FQNEAQ. The CDR3 runs to 12 residues. Trimming took 5 bases from V and 5 from J, leaving 6 bases between them. DNA of the CDR3: TGTGCCAGCAGCCACCCTACCGGGGAGCTGTTTTTT. The encoded protein is CASSHPTGELFF.

The chain links TRBV7-9 to TRBJ2-3; 8 bases fit TRBD1. The CDR3 consists of 16 residues. CDR1 and CDR2 (germline): SEHNR, FQNEAQ (reference sequence). The junction had 9 bases not matched to a gene; V was cut back by 5 bases and J by 2 bases. The CDR3 bases are TGTGCCAGCAGCAACCGGACAGGGTGGTCCACAGATACGCAGTATTTT. Translated, it gives CASSNRTGWSTDTQYF.

This clone appeared a single time. The chain combines TRBV9 with TRBJ2-7, with no clear D. From germline, CDR1 is SGDLS and CDR2 YYNGEE. Trimming stripped 0 bases from V and 2 bases from J, with 6 bases between. This CDR3 has 13 amino acids. CDR3 in DNA: TGTGCCAGCAGCGTAGAGGCAACCTACGAGCAGTACGTC. It translates to CASSVEATYEQYV.

V gene TRBV10-1 combines with J gene TRBJ2-7, with TRBD2 identical over 10 bases. Trimming took 3 bases from V and 0 from J; bases not matched to a gene: 8. The CDR3 is 17 amino acids. Per germline, CDR1 WNHNN and CDR2 SYGVQD (reference sequence). The CDR3 DNA is TGCGCCAGCAGTGAAAAACTAGCGGGGACCTTCTCCTACGAGCAGTACTTC. Its protein is CASSEKLAGTFSYEQYF.

The rearrangement links TRBV15 to TRBJ1-4; D is ambiguous. There are 14 residues in the CDR3. Trimming cost V 5 bases and J 5 bases, with 12 bases left between them. From germline, CDR1 is LNHNV and CDR2 YYDKDF (reference sequence). Written as DNA, the CDR3 is TGTGCCACCAGCCGGGGAAGGGTGAATGAAAAACTGTTTTTT. It is translated as CATSRGRVNEKLFF. The full variable domain, with the rest looked up from reference TRBV15 and TRBJ1-4, is DAMVIQNPRYQVTQFGKPVTLSCSQTLNHNVMYWYQQKSSQAPKLLFHYYDKDFNNEADTPDNFQSRRPNTSFCFLDIRSPGLGDTAMYLCATSRGRVNEKLFFGSGTQLSVL.

The rearrangement joins TRBV9 to TRBJ2-2; 8 positions match TRBD1. Per the germline V gene, CDR1 is SGDLS and CDR2 is YYNGEE. Trimming removed 0 bases from V and 4 bases from J; junction bases left unmatched: 14. The CDR3 consists of 19 residues. CDR3 protein: CASSVEAGWGQEFTGELFF. CDR3 sequence (DNA): TGTGCCAGCAGCGTAGAGGCGGGATGGGGACAGGAGTTCACCGGGGAGCTGTTTTTT. Looking up the rest from reference TRBV9 and TRBJ2-2 gives the full variable domain: DSGVTQTPKHLITATGQRVTLRCSPRSGDLSVYWYQQSLDQGLQFLIQYYNGEERAKGNILERFSAQQFPDLHSELNLSSLELGDSALYFCASSVEAGWGQEFTGELFFGEGSRLTVL.

V is TRBV7-8 and J is TRBJ2-1; 10 nucleotides agree with TRBD1. Germline V gives CDR1 SGHVS, CDR2 FQNEAQ. With V trimmed by 5 bases and J by 10 bases, 17 bases remained unmatched. The CDR3 covers 17 residues. CDR3 sequence: CASSRRGTGQGYSEQFF. The CDR3 DNA reads TGTGCCAGCAGCCGTAGGGGGACGGGACAGGGGTACAGCGAGCAGTTCTTC. The full variable domain, its missing parts supplied by reference TRBV7-8 and TRBJ2-1, is GAGVSQSPRYKVAKRGQDVALRCDPISGHVSLFWYQQALGQGPEFLTYFQNEAQLDKSGLPSDRFFAERPEGSVSTLKIQRTQQEDSAVYLCASSRRGTGQGYSEQFFGPGTRLTVL.

This rearrangement joins TRBV5-1 to TRBJ1-4; tentatively, D is TRBD1 (6 bases). Trimming shortened V by 1 base and J by 0 bases, and 10 bases separated the two germline ends. The CDR3 sequence is 16 residues long. Germline CDR1 reads SGHRS; CDR2 reads YFSETQ. The CDR3, as DNA: TGCGCCAGCAGCTTGATAGGGGGTGCAACTAATGAAAAACTGTTTTTT. It specifies CASSLIGGATNEKLFF.

The CDR3 bases are TGTGCCTGGACCCTGGGGGGCTCTGGAAACACCATATATTTT. Translating gives CAWTLGGSGNTIYF. The gene calls are TRBV30 and TRBJ1-3, with a tentative D call TRBD1 (5 bases). Germline values: CDR1 GTSNPN, CDR2 SVGIG (reference sequence). The CDR3 sequence is 14 residues long. V dropped 4 bases and J dropped 0 bases, with 10 bases sitting between them.

The chain joins TRBV12-3 or TRBV12-4 to TRBJ2-1; 8 positions agree with TRBD2. The CDR3 sequence is 13 residues long. The J segment lost 11 bases and the V segment lost 7 bases, leaving 10 bases of the junction unmatched. CDR3 DNA sequence: TGTGCCAGCACCGGGAGTACGGGGGGGCAGCAGTTCTTC. Protein: CASTGSTGGQQFF.

The chain joins TRBV7-2 to TRBJ2-4; perhaps TRBD1 as D (6 bases). This CDR3 is 15 amino acids long. Between the trimmed V and J ends, which lost 2 bases and 6 bases, there was a span of 14 bases. Germline CDR1 SGHTA, CDR2 FQGNSA. The chain's CDR3 is CASSLQQGLGNIQYF. For the CDR3, the DNA is TGTGCCAGCAGCTTACAGCAGGGGTTAGGAAACATTCAGTACTTC.

This chain links TRBV28 with TRBJ1-1; weak D call: TRBD1 (6 bases). V was clipped by 8 bases and J by 4 bases, with 11 bases between them. Germline V lookup: CDR1 MDHEN, CDR2 SYDVKM. The CDR3 loop spans 12 amino acids. Here the CDR3 DNA reads TGTGCCAGCTCTTCAGGGGCCACTGAAGCTTTCTTT. This codes for CASSSGATEAFF.

This chain uses TRBV18 with TRBJ2-2, with D tentatively TRBD1 (5 bases). The germline gives CDR1 KGHSH, CDR2 LQKENI. The CDR3 loop spans 17 amino acids. V lost 2 bases to trimming and J lost 5 bases, with 18 bases between them. The CDR3 here is CASSPTRTTRGTGELFF. In nucleotides, the CDR3 is TGTGCCAGCTCACCAACCCGGACAACAAGGGGAACCGGGGAGCTGTTTTTT.

The chain is built from TRBV29-1 and TRBJ1-1; a possible D gene is TRBD1 (5 bases). Germline CDR1 is SQVTM and CDR2 is ANQGSEA. The germline V and J ends were trimmed by 4 bases and 7 bases, with 10 bases remaining between them. The CDR3 totals 11 residues. The CDR3 protein is CSVGGTGEAFF. The CDR3 DNA reads TGCAGCGTTGGGGGGACGGGTGAAGCTTTCTTT. Using reference TRBV29-1 and TRBJ1-1 for the parts outside the CDR3, the full variable domain is SAVISQKPSRDICQRGTSLTIQCQVDSQVTMMFWYRQQPGQSLTLIATANQGSEATYESGFVIDKFPISRPNLTFSTLTVSNMSPEDSSIYLCSVGGTGEAFFGQGTRLTVV.

The chain uses TRBV4-2 and TRBJ2-3, with TRBD2 matching 12 bases. From germline, CDR1 is LGHNA and CDR2 YNFKEQ. There are 20 residues in the CDR3. V shed 4 bases and J 3 bases; nucleotides not matched to a gene: 17. CDR3 DNA: TGTGCCAGCAGCCCTACGGTGGCTAGCGGGAGGGCCGGGGATACAGATACGCAGTATTTT. Its translation: CASSPTVASGRAGDTDTQYF.

The rearrangement uses TRBV5-1 and TRBJ1-1; D is unclear. This CDR3 is built from 13 residues. Per germline, CDR1 SGHRS and CDR2 YFSETQ. Trimming took 0 bases from V and 8 from J, leaving 11 bases between them. The CDR3 DNA follows: TGCGCCAGCAGCTTGGCGGGAATGAGGGAAGCTTTCTTT. Amino acids: CASSLAGMREAFF.

This chain joins TRBV2 and TRBJ1-1; possibly TRBD1 for D (6 bases). Germline V gives CDR1 SNHLY, CDR2 FYNNEI. CDR3 size: 14 residues. Trimming took off 9 bases at V and 3 bases at J, with 17 bases between the two ends. As DNA, the CDR3 is TGTGCCAGGAGGGGGGCGCAGTTAGACACTGAAGCTTTCTTT. Its protein is CARRGAQLDTEAFF.